This T cell receptor (beta chain) stems from a study of T cell responses to AZD1222 COVID-19 vaccine. Study at large: Second-dose groups at about 4 or about 12 weeks were pooled. Study conclusions and caveats: Baseline seropositives among AZD1222 recipients totaled only five to seven.

To note about this clone: Its matching antigen is unknown.

Using immunoSEQ multiplex PCR, the repertoire was profiled, and TCRdb retains in-frame clones only, with some absent. Here the sample spans 90,000 to 120,000 clones, 93% being singletons. V was clipped by 7 bases and J by 7 bases, with 17 bases between them. Germline CDR1 MDHEN, CDR2 SYDVKM. The CDR3 covers 13 residues. The chain links TRBV28 to TRBJ2-7, with D perhaps being TRBD1 or TRBD2 (5 bases each). The source is an adult in good health. Here the sequenced sample was peripheral blood, taken on day 0 of AZD1222 vaccination. The chain's CDR3 is CASTSPGTWEQYF. CDR3 sequence (DNA): TGTGCCAGCACCTCCCCGGGGACCTGGGAGCAGTACTTC.